Shown below are 8 T cell receptor beta chains from a single sample sequenced in a study of technical replicates of blood from a handful of donors. TCRdb's copy holds only in-frame clones and misses some; the assay was immunoSEQ multiplex PCR. Here the sample spans tens of thousands of clones, roughly 96% being singletons. The sequenced sample consisted of T cells isolated from PBMCs. These receptors were collected from a human donor in good health.

Only one count was recorded for this clone. The genes are TRBV2 and TRBJ2-7, with D possibly TRBD1 on 5 matching bases. Trimming took off 7 bases at V and 5 bases at J, with 18 bases between the two ends. The CDR3 contains 14 residues. Germline CDR1 is SNHLY and CDR2 is FYNNEI. This CDR3 is CASMGQAITNEQYF. In DNA, the CDR3 is TGTGCCAGCATGGGGCAGGCTATCACTAACGAGCAGTACTTC.

V usage is TRBV2 and J usage is TRBJ2-7; 11 nucleotides line up with TRBD2. The CDR3 is made up of 14 amino acids. Per germline, CDR1 SNHLY and CDR2 FYNNEI. Here the CDR3 DNA reads TGTGCTATGACTAGCGGGGTCCCCTCCTACGAGCAGTACTTC. It translates to CAMTSGVPSYEQYF.

J is TRBJ2-7 and V is TRBV7-9, with 11 bases identical to TRBD2. Germline assignment: CDR1 SEHNR and CDR2 FQNEAQ (reference sequence). This CDR3 spans 16 amino acids. V trimming: 4 bases; J trimming: 3 bases; junction bases outside the gene matches: 8. The CDR3: CASSSTSLAGVYEQYF. The CDR3 DNA reads as TGTGCCAGCAGCTCAACTTCACTAGCGGGGGTCTACGAGCAGTACTTC.

V gene TRBV10-2 combines with J gene TRBJ1-2; D may be TRBD1 (6 bases). CDR1 WSHSY and CDR2 SAAADI come from the germline V gene. The CDR3 is 14 amino acids. The V end lost 8 bases, the J end lost 6 bases, and 19 bases lay between the germline ends. CDR3 loop: CASGGRSRGNGYTF. CDR3 DNA sequence: TGCGCCAGCGGGGGCAGGAGCCGGGGAAATGGCTACACCTTC.

This clone occurred a few times. CDR3 residues: CASRAASGTEKNTEAFF. The CDR3 DNA is TGTGCCAGCAGAGCAGCCTCCGGGACAGAAAAGAACACTGAAGCTTTCTTT. The rearrangement joins TRBV7-9 to TRBJ1-1; TRBD1 agrees at 7 bases. The CDR3 covers 17 residues. Germline V gene data show CDR1 as SEHNR and CDR2 as FQNEAQ (reference sequence). Trimming cost V 6 bases and J 1 base; bases outside gene matches: 14.

V usage is TRBV5-8 and J usage is TRBJ1-2; D not resolved. CDR1 SGHTS and CDR2 YDEGEE come from the germline V gene. Trimming cost V 5 bases and J 2 bases, with 10 bases left between them. This CDR3 contains 13 residues. As DNA, the CDR3 is TGTGCCAGCAGGCCTACAGAGAACTATGGCTACACCTTC. Its translation: CASRPTENYGYTF.

This sequence joins TRBV19 and TRBJ1-5; 8 nucleotides align to TRBD1. This CDR3 is built from 12 residues. Germline V gives CDR1 LNHDA, CDR2 SQIVND (reference sequence). V shed 10 bases and J 5 bases; nucleotides not matched to a gene: 4. The CDR3 coding sequence is TGTGCCACTTCGGACAGGGATCAGCCCCAGCATTTT. This translates into CATSDRDQPQHF.

The chain has TRBV6-6 and TRBJ2-3; no firm D call. CDR1 is MNHNY and CDR2 is SVGAGI in the germline V gene (reference sequence). Trimming took 0 bases from V and 5 from J, leaving 6 bases between them. The CDR3 loop spans 13 amino acids. CDR3 loop: CASSYSTGDTQYF. For the CDR3, the DNA is TGTGCCAGCAGTTACTCGACGGGAGATACGCAGTATTTT.